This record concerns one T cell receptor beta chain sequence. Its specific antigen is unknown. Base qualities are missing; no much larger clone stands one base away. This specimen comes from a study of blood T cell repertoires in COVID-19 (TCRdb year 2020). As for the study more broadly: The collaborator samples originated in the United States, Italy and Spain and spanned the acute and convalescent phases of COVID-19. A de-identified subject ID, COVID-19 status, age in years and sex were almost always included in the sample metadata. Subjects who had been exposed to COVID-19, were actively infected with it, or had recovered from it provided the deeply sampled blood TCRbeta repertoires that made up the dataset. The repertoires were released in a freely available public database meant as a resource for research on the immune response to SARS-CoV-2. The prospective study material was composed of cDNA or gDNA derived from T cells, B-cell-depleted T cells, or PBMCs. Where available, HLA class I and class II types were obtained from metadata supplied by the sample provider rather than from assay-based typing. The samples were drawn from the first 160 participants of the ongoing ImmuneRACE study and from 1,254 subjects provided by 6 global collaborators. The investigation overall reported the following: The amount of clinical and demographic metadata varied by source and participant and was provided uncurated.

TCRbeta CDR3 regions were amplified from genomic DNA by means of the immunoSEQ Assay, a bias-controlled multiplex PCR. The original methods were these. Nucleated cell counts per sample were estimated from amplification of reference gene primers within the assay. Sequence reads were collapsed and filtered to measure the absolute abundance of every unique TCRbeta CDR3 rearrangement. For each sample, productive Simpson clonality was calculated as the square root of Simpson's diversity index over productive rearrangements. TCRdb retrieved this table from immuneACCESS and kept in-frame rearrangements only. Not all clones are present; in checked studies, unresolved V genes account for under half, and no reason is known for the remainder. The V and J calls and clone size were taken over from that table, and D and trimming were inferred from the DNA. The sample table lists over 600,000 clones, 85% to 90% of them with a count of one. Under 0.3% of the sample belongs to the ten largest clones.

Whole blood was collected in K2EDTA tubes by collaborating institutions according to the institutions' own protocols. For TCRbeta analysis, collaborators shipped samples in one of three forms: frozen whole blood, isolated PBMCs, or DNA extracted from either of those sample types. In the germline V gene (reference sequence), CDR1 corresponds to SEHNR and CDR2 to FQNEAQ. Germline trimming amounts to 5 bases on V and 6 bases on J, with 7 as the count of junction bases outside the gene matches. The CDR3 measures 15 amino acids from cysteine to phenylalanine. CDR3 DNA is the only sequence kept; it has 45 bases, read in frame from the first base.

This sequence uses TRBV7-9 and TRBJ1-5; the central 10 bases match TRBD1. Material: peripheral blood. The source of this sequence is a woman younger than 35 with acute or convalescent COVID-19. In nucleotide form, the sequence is TGTGCCAGCAGCCCGGGACAGGGGAGAGGTCAGCCCCAGCATTTT. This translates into CASSPGQGRGQPQHF.